A single sample is the source of the 9 T cell receptor beta chains below, sequenced in a study of T cells after yellow fever vaccination. TCRdb re-called the 5' RACE reads with MiXCR, one entry per CDR3 protein. The data show approximately 260,000 distinct CDR3 sequences, 13% seen once. Material: CD4+ T cells sorted from PBMCs, obtained 45 days after the yellow fever booster vaccination. Source of these receptors: a young man who received the YFV17D yellow fever vaccine.

This clonotype was detected only a few times. This chain connects TRBV12-3 or TRBV12-4 to TRBJ2-5, with 14 bases matching TRBD2. V shed 8 bases, J shed 10 bases, and the junction held 9 bases outside the gene matches. This CDR3 comprises 14 residues. CDR3 residues: CASLPGLAGVGQYF. The DNA for the CDR3 is TGTGCCAGCTTGCCGGGACTAGCGGGAGTTGGCCAGTACTTC.

This clonotype was counted a few times. This chain links TRBV6-5 with TRBJ2-1; D possibly corresponds to TRBD2 (6 bases). With 4 bases removed from V and 4 bases from J, the gap between germline ends came to 14 bases. In germline, CDR1 is MNHEY, CDR2 SVGAGI. This CDR3 contains 15 residues. CDR3 in DNA: TGTGCCAGCAGTTCTGTCGGGGGTGCTTACAATGAGCAGTTCTTC. Translation gives CASSSVGGAYNEQFF.

The chain has TRBV6-5 and TRBJ2-7, with unresolved D. Trimming took 2 bases from V and 0 from J, leaving 11 bases between them. The CDR3 is made up of 15 amino acids. CDR1 and CDR2 (germline): MNHEY, SVGAGI. CDR3 sequence: CASSYGNPGSYEQYF. The CDR3 region has the DNA TGTGCCAGCAGTTACGGCAATCCGGGCTCCTACGAGCAGTACTTC.

This CDR3 is CASSPGLARSADTQYF. In DNA form, the CDR3 reads TGTGCCAGCAGTCCCGGACTAGCGCGCTCGGCAGATACGCAGTATTTT. This chain connects TRBV6-2 or TRBV6-3 to TRBJ2-3, with 9 bases lining up with TRBD2. The ends lost 5 bases at V and 4 bases at J; junction bases unmatched: 10. This CDR3 region has 16 residues. Germline V gene data show CDR1 as MNHEY and CDR2 as SVGEGT.

In this sample, this clonotype turned up a few times. The rearrangement uses TRBV6-1 and TRBJ1-4; perhaps TRBD1 as D (5 bases). V lost 6 bases and J lost 7, with 15 bases in between. Germline CDR1 MNHNS, CDR2 SASEGT. This CDR3 spans 14 amino acids. CDR3 residues: CASRWGNQGEKLFF. Here the CDR3 DNA reads TGTGCCAGCAGATGGGGGAACCAAGGTGAAAAACTGTTTTTT.

This sequence joins TRBV10-3 and TRBJ2-7, with 10 bases aligning to TRBD1. Germline loops: CDR1 ENHRY, CDR2 SYGVKD. V lost 6 bases to trimming and J lost 3 bases; unmatched junction nucleotides: 8. CDR3 length equals 15 residues. The CDR3 region is CAIRQPGQGIYEQYF. As DNA, the CDR3 is TGTGCCATCAGACAACCGGGACAGGGGATCTACGAGCAGTACTTC.

The genes are TRBV5-1 and TRBJ2-2, with a possible D match to TRBD2 (6 bases). Germline V gene lookup returns CDR1 SGHRS and CDR2 YFSETQ. V was clipped by 0 bases and J by 4 bases, with 7 bases between them. The CDR3 has 14 residues. The CDR3 region is CASSLGGTTGELFF. CDR3 DNA: TGCGCCAGCAGCTTGGGCGGGACCACCGGGGAGCTGTTTTTT.

This clonotype turned up a few times. The gene calls are TRBV6-1 and TRBJ2-7; perhaps TRBD1 as D (5 bases). The CDR3 has 14 residues. Germline CDR1 reads MNHNS; CDR2 reads SASEGT. V lost 6 bases and J 3 bases, leaving 15 bases between the germline ends. In DNA, the CDR3 is TGTGCCAGCAGCCCTAGGGGCCGAAACTACGAGCAGTACTTC. Translated: CASSPRGRNYEQYF.

The chain couples TRBV28 to TRBJ2-7; 10 bases are shared with TRBD2. The CDR3 spans 13 residues. V dropped 7 bases and J dropped 9; count of bases not matched to a gene: 9. CDR1 MDHEN and CDR2 SYDVKM come from the germline V gene. CDR3 sequence (DNA): TGTGCCAGCAAAGCGGGAGGGCCCTTAGGGCAGTACTTC. It encodes CASKAGGPLGQYF. Full variable domain (rest looked up from reference TRBV28 and TRBJ2-7): DVKVTQSSRYLVKRTGEKVFLECVQDMDHENMFWYRQDPGLGLRLIYFSYDVKMKEKGDIPEGYSVSREKKERFSLILESASTNQTSMYLCASKAGGPLGQYFGPGTRLTVT.